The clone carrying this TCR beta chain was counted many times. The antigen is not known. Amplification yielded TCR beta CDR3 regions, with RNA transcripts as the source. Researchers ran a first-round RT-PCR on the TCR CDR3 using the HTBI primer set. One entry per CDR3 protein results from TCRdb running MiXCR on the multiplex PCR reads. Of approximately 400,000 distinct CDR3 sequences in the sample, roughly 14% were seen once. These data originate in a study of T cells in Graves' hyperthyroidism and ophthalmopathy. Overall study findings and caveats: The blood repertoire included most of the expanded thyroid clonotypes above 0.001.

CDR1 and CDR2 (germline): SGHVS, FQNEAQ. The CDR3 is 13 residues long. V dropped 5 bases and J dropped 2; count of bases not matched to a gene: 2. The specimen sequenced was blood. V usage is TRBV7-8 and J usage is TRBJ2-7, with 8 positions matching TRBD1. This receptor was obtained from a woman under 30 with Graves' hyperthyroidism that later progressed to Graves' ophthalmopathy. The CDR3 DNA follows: TGTGCCAGCAGCGAGGGACAGGCCTACGAGCAGTACTTC. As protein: CASSEGQAYEQYF.